The 10 T cell receptor beta chains below were found in one sample sequenced in a study of T cells in localized non-small cell lung cancer. This table comes from immunoSEQ multiplex PCR, and its TCRdb copy is limited to in-frame clones, with some not included. The sample yields tens of thousands of clones, approximately 84% seen once. The sample was peripheral blood, taken before any cancer treatment. These receptors were obtained from a female donor older than 55 with stage I lung adenocarcinoma.

Only one count was recorded for this clone. CDR3 sequence reads: CSVEREPRGANYGYTF. The CDR3 coding sequence is TGCAGCGTCGAAAGAGAACCCAGGGGAGCTAACTATGGCTACACCTTC. The chain employs TRBV29-1 and TRBJ1-2; D is possibly TRBD1 (6 bases). This CDR3 spans 16 amino acids. Trimming took off 6 bases at V and 0 bases at J, with 20 bases between the two ends. In germline, CDR1 is SQVTM, CDR2 ANQGSEA. Based on the CDR3 plus reference TRBV29-1 and TRBJ1-2, the full variable domain is SAVISQKPSRDICQRGTSLTIQCQVDSQVTMMFWYRQQPGQSLTLIATANQGSEATYESGFVIDKFPISRPNLTFSTLTVSNMSPEDSSIYLCSVEREPRGANYGYTFGSGTRLTVV.

This rearrangement joins TRBV28 to TRBJ2-5; 7 bases map to TRBD2. Trimming removed 2 bases from V and 5 bases from J; junction bases left unmatched: 8. Germline CDR1 and CDR2: MDHEN and SYDVKM. This CDR3 spans 15 amino acids. CDR3 coding DNA: TGTGCCAGCAGTTTACAAGGGGAGGGATGGGAGACCCAGTACTTC. Its protein is CASSLQGEGWETQYF.

V is TRBV29-1 and J is TRBJ2-1, with 7 bases matching TRBD2. J was trimmed by 2 bases and V by 7 bases; bases with no gene match: 11. Germline V gene sequence: CDR1 SQVTM, CDR2 ANQGSEA. There are 15 residues in the CDR3. The CDR3 region is CSAKIDGGTYNEQFF. The CDR3 DNA reads TGCAGCGCGAAGATAGACGGGGGGACCTACAATGAGCAGTTCTTC.

V gene TRBV28 combines with J gene TRBJ1-5; D might be TRBD1 (6 bases). The CDR3 totals 16 residues. Trimming shortened V by 6 bases and J by 5 bases, and 20 bases separated the two germline ends. Per germline, CDR1 MDHEN and CDR2 SYDVKM. The CDR3 sequence: CASRRQAGGLYQPQHF. DNA of the CDR3: TGTGCCAGCAGACGACAGGCCGGAGGCTTATATCAGCCCCAGCATTTT.

This chain connects TRBV5-4 to TRBJ1-1, with D possibly being TRBD1 (5 bases). From germline, CDR1 is SGHNT and CDR2 YYREEE (reference sequence). The CDR3 has 15 amino acids. The V end lost 4 bases, the J end lost 2 bases, and 15 bases lay between the germline ends. DNA of the CDR3: TGTGCCAGCAGCCCGCCTCGGGACCTTAACACTGAAGCTTTCTTT. Translated, it gives CASSPPRDLNTEAFF. The entire variable domain, with the rest obtained from reference TRBV5-4 and TRBJ1-1, is as follows: ETGVTQSPTHLIKTRGQQVTLRCSSQSGHNTVSWYQQALGQGPQFIFQYYREEENGRGNFPPRFSGLQFPNYSSELNVNALELDDSALYLCASSPPRDLNTEAFFGQGTRLTVV.

The chain recombines TRBV14 with TRBJ2-7; the D is unclear. The CDR3 runs 13 residues. The ends were cut back, 3 bases at V and 6 bases at J, with 12 bases in the middle. From germline, CDR1 is SGHDN and CDR2 FVKESK. CDR3 in amino acids: CASSQQRFSEQYF. The CDR3 DNA is TGTGCCAGCAGCCAGCAGAGGTTCAGCGAGCAGTACTTC.

The chain recombines TRBV27 with TRBJ2-3, with no clear D. Trimming cost V 0 bases and J 2 bases, with 9 bases left between them. The germline V gene has CDR1 MNHEY and CDR2 SMNVEV (reference sequence). The CDR3 totals 15 residues. This chain's CDR3 is CASSLSRRITDTQYF. DNA of the CDR3: TGTGCCAGCAGTTTATCTAGGCGGATCACAGATACGCAGTATTTT.

The V and J genes are TRBV7-6 and TRBJ1-4; unclear D gene. V was cut by 5 bases and J by 6 bases, with 13 bases left in between. Germline V gene lookup returns CDR1 SGHVS and CDR2 FNYEAQ. The CDR3 consists of 14 residues. The CDR3 DNA sequence: TGTGCCAGCAGCCCCAGTTCGCTAGATGAAAAACTGTTTTTT. It specifies CASSPSSLDEKLFF.

V gene TRBV2 combines with J gene TRBJ1-5; D is ambiguous. Deletions cut 8 bases from V and 0 bases from J, with 5 bases between. This CDR3 is built from 12 residues. Germline values: CDR1 SNHLY, CDR2 FYNNEI. This CDR3 reads CASGYSNQPQHF. The CDR3 DNA follows: TGTGCCAGCGGTTATAGCAATCAGCCCCAGCATTTT.

The genes are TRBV5-4 and TRBJ2-4; either TRBD1 or TRBD2 may supply D (7 bases each). V lost 3 bases and J lost 2, with 12 bases in between. The CDR3 sequence is 15 residues long. Germline V CDR1 and CDR2: SGHNT, YYREEE (reference sequence). The CDR3 loop is CASSYQGGPKNIQYF. Written as DNA, the CDR3 is TGTGCCAGCAGCTACCAGGGGGGGCCCAAAAACATTCAGTACTTC.